This TCR beta chain was captured by sequencing in a study of T cell changes during pregnancy in multiple sclerosis. The V gene's germline CDR1 is MNHNY and CDR2 SVGAGI (reference sequence). The V gene end was trimmed by 6 bases and the J gene end by 3 bases; junction bases not matched to a gene: 1. The CDR3 sequence is 13 residues long. Repertoires were generated with immunoSEQ multiplex PCR, while TCRdb's copy carries only in-frame clones and drops some. The profile shows roughly 120,000 clones, 85% to 95% of them singletons. Sequences were derived from peripheral blood, sampled before pregnancy. This TCR was sampled from a female donor with multiple sclerosis, enrolled in a pregnancy study. The rearrangement joins TRBV6-6 to TRBJ2-7; 11 nucleotides agree with TRBD2. In DNA form, the CDR3 reads TGTGCCAGCAGAGGGACTAGCGGCTACGAGCAGTACTTC. Translating it yields CASRGTSGYEQYF.